Below, one TCR beta chain is given with its context. Its specific antigen is unknown. Qualities for individual bases were not recorded, and no much larger clone is one base off. Genomic DNA was isolated from the sorted cells so that the TCRbeta CDR3 region could be sequenced. TCRbeta CDR3 regions were sequenced using the immunoSEQ Assay. The immuneACCESS repertoire file appears here via TCRdb, limited to in-frame rearrangements. These files lack a portion of the clones; in checked studies, under half of the deficit traces to unresolved V genes, and the cause of the others is not known. This sample has 75,000 to 90,000 clones in its table, and 75% to 90% of those were observed once. 2% to 2.5% of the sample is taken by the ten largest. These data come from a study of OX40 agonist ivuxolimab in advanced cancers. Background for the entire study: Ivuxolimab was an agonistic, fully human IgG2 monoclonal antibody directed against OX40 (CD134), a costimulatory receptor. Intravenous ivuxolimab was administered to patients every 2 weeks at six dose levels: 0.01, 0.1, 0.3, 1.5, 3 and 10 mg/kg. Of the roughly 51 dose-escalation patients, hepatocellular carcinoma was present in roughly 19, melanoma in some 15, renal cell carcinoma in 9 and head and neck cancer in 9. In the dose-escalation cohort, 70% to 85% of patients were male, and the mean age was roughly 60 years with a range of roughly 23 to 79. Patients were allowed to have had prior anti-PD-1, anti-PD-L1 or anti-CTLA-4 therapy, and around 37% of the dose-escalation patients had previously received checkpoint inhibitors. Partial responses occurred in three dose-escalation patients, of whom one had hepatocellular carcinoma and two had cutaneous melanoma. The point of sequencing TCRbeta in the periphery was to test whether ivuxolimab changed TCR sequence diversity and drove clonal T-cell expansion. The paper describes the monotherapy dose-escalation part (N of about 52 patients) of the phase I trial of ivuxolimab.

Patients with a history of autoimmune disease or receiving systemic immunosuppression were excluded from the trial. Peripheral blood for TCR sequencing was drawn from every dose cohort at baseline, at cycle 4 day 1 and at cycle 7 day 1. Samples were obtained from an open-label, multicenter, first-in-human phase I dose-escalation trial of ivuxolimab. Adults with locally advanced or metastatic melanoma, renal cell carcinoma, hepatocellular carcinoma or head and neck squamous cell carcinoma were enrolled in the trial. Before TCR sequencing, CD4+ T cells and CD8+ T cells from peripheral blood were sorted into separate populations. From the cysteine up to the phenylalanine, the CDR3 has a length of 17 residues. Solely the CDR3 DNA is kept, with 51 bases framed from the first base. CDR1 MGHRA and CDR2 YSYEKL are derived from the germline V gene. Relative to germline, V is 3 bases shorter and J is 5 bases shorter, with 20 bases between their ends.

Points the paper makes about the study in general: Partial responders in the 0.1-3.0 mg/kg groups had among the lowest normalized peripheral clonal expansion, especially among CD8+ T cells. After ivuxolimab, expanded clones were on average more numerous among CD8+ T cells than among CD4+ T cells. The antigen specificity of the peripheral T cells that underwent clonal expansion was not determined. At doses of 0.1 to 3.0 mg/kg, clonal expansion of both CD4+ and CD8+ T cells in blood was seen between baseline and week 6. Low levels of normalized T-cell clonal expansion were also shown by some nonresponding patients.

Source: CD4+ or CD8+ T cells sorted from blood, taken in a trial of the OX40 agonist ivuxolimab. This TCR was recovered from an adult with an advanced solid tumor such as melanoma, head and neck, liver or kidney cancer. The V gene is TRBV4-1 and the J gene is TRBJ1-5; TRBD1 is possibly the D segment (6 matching bases). The CDR3 amino acid sequence is: CASSHPLGQMSDQPQHF. In nucleotide form, the sequence is TGCGCCAGCAGCCACCCACTCGGACAGATGAGTGATCAGCCCCAGCATTTT.